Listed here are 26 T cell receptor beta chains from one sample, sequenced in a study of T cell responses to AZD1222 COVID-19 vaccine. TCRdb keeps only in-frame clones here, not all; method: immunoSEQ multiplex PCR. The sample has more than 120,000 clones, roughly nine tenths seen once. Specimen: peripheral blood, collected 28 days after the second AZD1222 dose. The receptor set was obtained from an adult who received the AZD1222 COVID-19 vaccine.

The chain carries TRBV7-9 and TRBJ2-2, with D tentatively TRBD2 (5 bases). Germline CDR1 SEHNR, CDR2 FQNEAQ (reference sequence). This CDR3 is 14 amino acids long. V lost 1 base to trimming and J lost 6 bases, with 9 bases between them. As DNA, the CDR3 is TGTGCCAGCAGCTTAGACCGGGGTTCCGGGGAGCTGTTTTTT. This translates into CASSLDRGSGELFF.

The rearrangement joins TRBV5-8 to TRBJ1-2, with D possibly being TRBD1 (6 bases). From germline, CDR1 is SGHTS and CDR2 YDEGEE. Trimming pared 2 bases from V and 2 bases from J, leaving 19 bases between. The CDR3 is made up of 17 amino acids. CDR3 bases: TGTGCCAGCAGCTTCAATCCTGACAGGCGGATGAACTATGGCTACACCTTC. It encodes CASSFNPDRRMNYGYTF. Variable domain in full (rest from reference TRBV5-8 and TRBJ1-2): EAGVTQSPTHLIKTRGQQATLRCSPISGHTSVYWYQQALGLGLQFLLWYDEGEERNRGNFPPRFSGRQFPNYSSELNVNALELEDSALYLCASSFNPDRRMNYGYTFGSGTRLTVV.

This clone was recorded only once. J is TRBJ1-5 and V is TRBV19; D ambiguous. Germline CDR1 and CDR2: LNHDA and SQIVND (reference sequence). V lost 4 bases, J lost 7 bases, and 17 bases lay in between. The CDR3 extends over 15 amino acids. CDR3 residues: CASSKGLERRQPQHF. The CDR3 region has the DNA TGTGCCAGTAGTAAGGGATTAGAGAGGAGGCAGCCCCAGCATTTT.

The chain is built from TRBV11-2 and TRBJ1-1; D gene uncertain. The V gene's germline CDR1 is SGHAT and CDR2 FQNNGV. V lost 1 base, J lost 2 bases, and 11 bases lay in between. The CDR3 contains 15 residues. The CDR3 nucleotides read TGTGCCAGCAGCTTAGGCCTGCAAGTAAACACTGAAGCTTTCTTT. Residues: CASSLGLQVNTEAFF.

The CDR3 loop is CASSYSTGQGNEKLFF. CDR3 DNA sequence: TGTGCCAGCAGTTACTCGACAGGACAGGGCAATGAAAAACTGTTTTTT. The J gene is TRBJ1-4, the V gene TRBV6-5; 8 nucleotides align to TRBD1. Trimming cost V 0 bases and J 5 bases; bases outside gene matches: 5. From germline, CDR1 is MNHEY and CDR2 SVGAGI. CDR3 length: 16 residues.

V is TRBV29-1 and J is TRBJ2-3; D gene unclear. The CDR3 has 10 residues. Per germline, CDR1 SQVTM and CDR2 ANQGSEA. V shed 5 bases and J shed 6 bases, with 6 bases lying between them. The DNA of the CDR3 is TGCAGCGTTAACGGGGATACGCAGTATTTT. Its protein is CSVNGDTQYF.

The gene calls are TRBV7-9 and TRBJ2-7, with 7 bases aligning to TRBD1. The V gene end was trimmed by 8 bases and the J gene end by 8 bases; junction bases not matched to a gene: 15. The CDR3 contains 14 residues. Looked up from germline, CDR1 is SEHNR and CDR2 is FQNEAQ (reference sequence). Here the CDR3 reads CASGPGTVDKKQYF. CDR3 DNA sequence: TGTGCCAGCGGTCCCGGGACAGTGGATAAGAAGCAGTACTTC.

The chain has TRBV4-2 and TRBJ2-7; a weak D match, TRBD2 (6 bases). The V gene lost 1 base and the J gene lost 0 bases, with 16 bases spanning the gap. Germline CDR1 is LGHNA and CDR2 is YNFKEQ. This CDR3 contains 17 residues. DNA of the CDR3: TGTGCCAGCAGCCAAGTCGAGGGACGGGAGCGCTCCTACGAGCAGTACTTC. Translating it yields CASSQVEGRERSYEQYF.

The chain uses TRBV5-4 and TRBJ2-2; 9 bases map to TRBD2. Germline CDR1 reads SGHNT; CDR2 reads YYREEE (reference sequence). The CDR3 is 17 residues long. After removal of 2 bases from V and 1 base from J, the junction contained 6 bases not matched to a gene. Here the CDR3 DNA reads TGTGCCAGCAGCTTTCTAACTAGCGGGCTGAACACCGGGGAGCTGTTTTTT. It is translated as CASSFLTSGLNTGELFF.

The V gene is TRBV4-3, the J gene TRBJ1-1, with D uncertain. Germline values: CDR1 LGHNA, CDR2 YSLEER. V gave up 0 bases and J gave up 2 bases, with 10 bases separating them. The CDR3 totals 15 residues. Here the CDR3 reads CASSQEWQVNTEAFF. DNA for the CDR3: TGCGCCAGCAGCCAAGAATGGCAGGTTAACACTGAAGCTTTCTTT.

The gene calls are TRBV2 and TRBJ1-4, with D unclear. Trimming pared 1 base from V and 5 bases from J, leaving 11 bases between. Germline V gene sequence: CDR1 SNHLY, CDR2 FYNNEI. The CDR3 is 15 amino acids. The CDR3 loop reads CASSEGARLNEKLFF. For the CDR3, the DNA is TGTGCCAGCAGTGAAGGGGCCCGATTGAATGAAAAACTGTTTTTT.

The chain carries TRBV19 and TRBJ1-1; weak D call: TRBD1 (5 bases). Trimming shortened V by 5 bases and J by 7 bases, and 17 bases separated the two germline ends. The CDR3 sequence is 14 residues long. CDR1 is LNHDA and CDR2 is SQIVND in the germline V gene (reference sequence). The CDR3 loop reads CASSPRGGTNEAFF. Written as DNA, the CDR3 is TGTGCCAGTAGTCCCCGGGGCGGGACGAATGAAGCTTTCTTT.

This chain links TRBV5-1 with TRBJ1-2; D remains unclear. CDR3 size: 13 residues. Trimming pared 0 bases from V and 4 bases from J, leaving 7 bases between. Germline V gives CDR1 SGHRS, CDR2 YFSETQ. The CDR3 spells CASSLEEFYGYTF. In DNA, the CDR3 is TGCGCCAGCAGCTTGGAGGAGTTCTATGGCTACACCTTC. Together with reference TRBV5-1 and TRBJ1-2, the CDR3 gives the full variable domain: KAGVTQTPRYLIKTRGQQVTLSCSPISGHRSVSWYQQTPGQGLQFLFEYFSETQRNKGNFPGRFSGRQFSNSRSEMNVSTLELGDSALYLCASSLEEFYGYTFGSGTRLTVV.

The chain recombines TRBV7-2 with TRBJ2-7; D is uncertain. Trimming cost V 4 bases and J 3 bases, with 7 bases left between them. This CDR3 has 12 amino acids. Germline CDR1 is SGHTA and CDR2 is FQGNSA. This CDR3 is CASSSFSYEQYF. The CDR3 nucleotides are TGTGCCAGCAGCTCCTTTAGCTACGAGCAGTACTTC.

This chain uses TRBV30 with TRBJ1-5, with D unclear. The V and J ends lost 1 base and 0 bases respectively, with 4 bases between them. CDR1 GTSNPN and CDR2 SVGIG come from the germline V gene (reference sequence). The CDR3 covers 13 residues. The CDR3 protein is CAWSAGSNQPQHF. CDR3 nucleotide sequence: TGTGCCTGGAGTGCGGGTAGCAATCAGCCCCAGCATTTT.

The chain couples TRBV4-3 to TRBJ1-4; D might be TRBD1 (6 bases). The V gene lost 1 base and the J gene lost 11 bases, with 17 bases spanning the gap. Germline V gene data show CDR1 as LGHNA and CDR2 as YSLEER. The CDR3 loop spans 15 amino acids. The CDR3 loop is CASSQVGGGPGKLFF. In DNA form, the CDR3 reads TGCGCCAGCAGCCAAGTTGGGGGCGGACCTGGGAAACTGTTTTTT.

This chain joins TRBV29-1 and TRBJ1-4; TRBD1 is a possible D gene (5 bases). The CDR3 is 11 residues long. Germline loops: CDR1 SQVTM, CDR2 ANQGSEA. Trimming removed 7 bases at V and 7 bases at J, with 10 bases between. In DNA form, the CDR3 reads TGCAGCGGCAGGGCAGGTGAAAAACTGTTTTTT. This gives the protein CSGRAGEKLFF. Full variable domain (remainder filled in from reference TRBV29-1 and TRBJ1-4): SAVISQKPSRDICQRGTSLTIQCQVDSQVTMMFWYRQQPGQSLTLIATANQGSEATYESGFVIDKFPISRPNLTFSTLTVSNMSPEDSSIYLCSGRAGEKLFFGSGTQLSVL.

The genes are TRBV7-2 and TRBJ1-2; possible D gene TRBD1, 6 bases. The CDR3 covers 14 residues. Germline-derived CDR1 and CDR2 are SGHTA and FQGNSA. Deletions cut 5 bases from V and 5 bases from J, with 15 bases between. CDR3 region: CASSDGQPLYGYTF. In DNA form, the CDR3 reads TGTGCCAGCAGCGACGGACAGCCACTTTATGGCTACACCTTC.

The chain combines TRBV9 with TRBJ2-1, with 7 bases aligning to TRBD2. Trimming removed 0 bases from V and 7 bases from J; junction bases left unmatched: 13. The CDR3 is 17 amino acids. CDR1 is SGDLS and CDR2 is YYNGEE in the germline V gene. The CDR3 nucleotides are TGTGCCAGCAGCGTAGGCGGGAGCTGGGGGGGAGAGAATGAGCAGTTCTTC. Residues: CASSVGGSWGGENEQFF.

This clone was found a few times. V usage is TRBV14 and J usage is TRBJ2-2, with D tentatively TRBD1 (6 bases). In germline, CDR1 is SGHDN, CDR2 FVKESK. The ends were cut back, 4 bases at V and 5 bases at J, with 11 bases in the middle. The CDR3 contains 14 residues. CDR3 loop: CASSPGTLTGELFF. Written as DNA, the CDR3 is TGTGCCAGCAGCCCAGGGACACTTACCGGGGAGCTGTTTTTT.

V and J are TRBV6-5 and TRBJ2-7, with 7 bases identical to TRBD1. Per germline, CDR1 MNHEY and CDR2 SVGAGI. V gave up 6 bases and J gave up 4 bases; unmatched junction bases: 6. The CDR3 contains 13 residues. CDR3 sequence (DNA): TGTGCCAGCAGCGGGGACAGATGGTACGAGCAGTACTTC. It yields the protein CASSGDRWYEQYF.

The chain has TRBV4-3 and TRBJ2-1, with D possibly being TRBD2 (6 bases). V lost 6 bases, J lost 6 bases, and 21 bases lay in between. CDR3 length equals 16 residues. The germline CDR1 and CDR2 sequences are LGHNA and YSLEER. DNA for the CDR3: TGCGCCAGCAGACTGAATATCCGGACCGGGAGCAATGAGCAGTTCTTC. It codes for CASRLNIRTGSNEQFF.

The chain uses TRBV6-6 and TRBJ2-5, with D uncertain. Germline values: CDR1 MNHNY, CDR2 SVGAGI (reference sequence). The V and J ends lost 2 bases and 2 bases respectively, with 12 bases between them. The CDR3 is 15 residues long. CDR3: CASSYKWAGQETQYF. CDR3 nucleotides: TGTGCCAGCAGTTACAAGTGGGCAGGTCAAGAGACCCAGTACTTC.

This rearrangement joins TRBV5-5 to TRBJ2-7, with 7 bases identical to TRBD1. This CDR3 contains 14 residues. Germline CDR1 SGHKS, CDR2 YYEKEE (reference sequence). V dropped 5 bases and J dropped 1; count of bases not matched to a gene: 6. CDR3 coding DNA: TGTGCCAGCAGGACAGGGATCGGGTCCTACGAGCAGTACTTC. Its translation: CASRTGIGSYEQYF.

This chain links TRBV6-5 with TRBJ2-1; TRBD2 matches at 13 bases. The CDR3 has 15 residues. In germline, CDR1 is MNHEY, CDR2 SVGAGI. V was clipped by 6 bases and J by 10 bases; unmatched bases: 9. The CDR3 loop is CASSTTSGRAGEQFF. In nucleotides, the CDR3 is TGTGCCAGCAGCACCACTAGCGGGAGGGCCGGAGAGCAGTTCTTC.

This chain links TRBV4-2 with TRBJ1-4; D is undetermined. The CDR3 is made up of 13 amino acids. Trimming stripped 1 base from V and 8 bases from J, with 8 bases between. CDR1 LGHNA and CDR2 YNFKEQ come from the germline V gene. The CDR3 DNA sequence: TGTGCCAGCAGCCAAGCGTACGAGGAAAAACTGTTTTTT. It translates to CASSQAYEEKLFF.